This is a list of T cell receptor beta chains from one sample in a study of cytomegalovirus exposure and HLA in healthy donors. The assay was immunoSEQ multiplex PCR, and TCRdb's table has in-frame clones only and misses some. Of about 120,000 clones in the sample, around 75% were seen once. Sequencing used PBMCs. These receptors were obtained from a woman aged 30 to 39 in good health and CMV-seronegative. Each CDR3 is given with its conserved first and last residue. Each record gives: V gene, J gene, D gene, clone size, CDR3 protein, CDR3 DNA. A D gene is named only where the DNA matches it firmly. Size tells how often a clone was seen (once, few, many) or the class of an expanded clone, and some rows leave it out.

v_call: TRBV19; j_call: TRBJ1-4; d_call: -; clone_size: -; cdr3_aa: CASSVNRVGKLFF; cdr3_nt: TGTGCCAGTAGTGTGAACAGGGTTGGTAAACTGTTTTTT
v_call: TRBV9; j_call: TRBJ2-3; d_call: TRBD2; clone_size: -; cdr3_aa: CASSATGLAGADTQYF; cdr3_nt: TGTGCCAGCAGCGCCACGGGACTAGCTGGGGCAGATACGCAGTATTTT
v_call: TRBV6-5; j_call: TRBJ1-1; d_call: -; clone_size: few; cdr3_aa: CASSYSGSEAFF; cdr3_nt: TGTGCCAGCAGTTACTCCGGTAGTGAAGCTTTCTTT
v_call: TRBV7-9; j_call: TRBJ2-1; d_call: TRBD2; clone_size: -; cdr3_aa: CASSLASGEVRQFF; cdr3_nt: TGTGCCAGCAGCTTAGCTAGCGGGGAAGTCAGGCAGTTCTTC
v_call: TRBV5-6; j_call: TRBJ2-3; d_call: TRBD1; clone_size: once; cdr3_aa: CASRTDRVRSDTQYF; cdr3_nt: TGTGCCAGCAGGACGGACAGGGTACGGTCAGATACGCAGTATTTT
v_call: TRBV19; j_call: TRBJ1-6; d_call: TRBD1; clone_size: -; cdr3_aa: CASGQGLGSPLHF; cdr3_nt: TGTGCCAGTGGACAGGGCCTGGGTTCACCCCTCCACTTT
v_call: TRBV7-6; j_call: TRBJ1-4; d_call: -; clone_size: -; cdr3_aa: CASSRRRDEKLFF; cdr3_nt: TGTGCCAGCAGCCGCAGGAGGGATGAAAAACTGTTTTTT
v_call: TRBV18; j_call: TRBJ2-3; d_call: -; clone_size: -; cdr3_aa: CASSPREDTQYF; cdr3_nt: TGTGCCAGCTCACCACGGGAGGATACGCAGTATTTT
v_call: TRBV7-6; j_call: TRBJ1-5; d_call: -; clone_size: few; cdr3_aa: CASSLDSGNQPQHF; cdr3_nt: TGTGCCAGCAGCTTAGACAGTGGCAATCAGCCCCAGCATTTT
v_call: TRBV10-3; j_call: TRBJ1-1; d_call: -; clone_size: few; cdr3_aa: CAISDEGRGNTEAFF; cdr3_nt: TGTGCCATCAGTGATGAGGGCAGGGGGAACACTGAAGCTTTCTTT
v_call: TRBV5-4; j_call: TRBJ1-1; d_call: -; clone_size: -; cdr3_aa: CASSLVDSQAFF; cdr3_nt: TGTGCCAGCAGCTTGGTCGACAGCCAAGCTTTCTTT
v_call: TRBV10-2; j_call: TRBJ1-5; d_call: -; clone_size: few; cdr3_aa: CASSESGGDQPQHF; cdr3_nt: TGCGCCAGCAGTGAGTCAGGAGGGGATCAGCCCCAGCATTTT
v_call: TRBV6-5; j_call: TRBJ1-1; d_call: -; clone_size: -; cdr3_aa: CASSYSRETTEAFF; cdr3_nt: TGTGCCAGCAGTTACTCGCGGGAAACCACTGAAGCTTTCTTT
v_call: TRBV9; j_call: TRBJ1-1; d_call: -; clone_size: -; cdr3_aa: CASSVAGQGTEAFF; cdr3_nt: TGTGCCAGCAGCGTAGCGGGGCAGGGGACTGAAGCTTTCTTT
v_call: TRBV11-2; j_call: TRBJ2-5; d_call: TRBD1; clone_size: -; cdr3_aa: CASSLETTGTGFWETQYF; cdr3_nt: TGTGCCAGCAGCTTAGAGACGACCGGGACAGGGTTTTGGGAGACCCAGTACTTC
v_call: TRBV11-2; j_call: TRBJ2-2; d_call: TRBD2; clone_size: -; cdr3_aa: CASSSGLAGVGTGELFF; cdr3_nt: TGTGCCAGCAGCTCGGGACTAGCGGGGGTAGGCACCGGGGAGCTGTTTTTT
v_call: TRBV5-1; j_call: TRBJ2-3; d_call: TRBD2; clone_size: once; cdr3_aa: CASSLVLAGATDTQYF; cdr3_nt: TGCGCCAGCAGCTTGGTCCTAGCGGGGGCCACAGATACGCAGTATTTT
v_call: TRBV19; j_call: TRBJ1-2; d_call: -; clone_size: -; cdr3_aa: CASSRGTPNYGYTF; cdr3_nt: TGTGCCAGTAGTAGAGGGACACCTAACTATGGCTACACCTTC
v_call: TRBV7-5; j_call: TRBJ1-5; d_call: -; clone_size: -; cdr3_aa: CVRSLRYRAIQPQHF; cdr3_nt: TGTGTCAGAAGCTTACGGTACAGGGCTATTCAGCCCCAGCATTTT
v_call: TRBV30; j_call: TRBJ1-2; d_call: -; clone_size: -; cdr3_aa: CAWSVRLTYGYTF; cdr3_nt: TGTGCCTGGAGTGTGCGTCTTACCTATGGCTACACCTTC
v_call: TRBV14; j_call: TRBJ1-1; d_call: -; clone_size: -; cdr3_aa: CASSQGLGRDTEAFF; cdr3_nt: TGTGCCAGCAGCCAAGGGCTGGGGAGGGACACTGAAGCTTTCTTT
v_call: TRBV29-1; j_call: TRBJ2-1; d_call: -; clone_size: -; cdr3_aa: CSASRDTSYNEQFF; cdr3_nt: TGCAGCGCGTCCCGGGACACCTCCTACAATGAGCAGTTCTTC